The T cell receptor beta chain under discussion was sequenced for a study of radiotherapy plus CTLA-4 blockade in lung cancer. Study at large: Roughly a sixth of enrolled patients responded objectively, and roughly 30% had disease control.

This CDR3 is built from 15 residues. Unmatched junction bases numbered 8, after V lost 4 bases and J lost 6 bases. Germline CDR1 and CDR2: SGHTA and FQGNSA. Focal radiation plus CTLA-4 blockade with ipilimumab was given to patients with chemo-refractory metastatic non-small-cell lung cancer. Study results and caveats: Expansion of tumor-derived TCR clones was observed in blood after radiotherapy plus ipilimumab. Per reports, early blood T cell clone dynamics, plus interferon-beta, forecast response most strongly.

Notes on this clone: Its antigen is still unknown.

Assay: immunoSEQ multiplex PCR; the TCRdb copy retains only in-frame clones and omits some. Of tens of thousands of clones in the sample, 78% were seen once. The origin of this receptor is a human donor with non-small cell lung cancer who had a partial response to radiotherapy plus ipilimumab. Some clones in this sample may be carry-over from other donors' samples. The chain is built from TRBV7-2 and TRBJ2-4; 8 positions agree with TRBD1. Specimen: peripheral blood, collected from a patient treated with radiotherapy plus ipilimumab. CDR3 coding DNA: TGTGCCAGCAGCTCACGCGGACAGGGTATAAACATTCAGTACTTC. It is translated as CASSSRGQGINIQYF.